This section outlines one T cell receptor beta chain sequence together with its context. An assay was performed, and its level was deep. In the original processing: For the immunoSEQ data, sequences were junction-only without quality scores, so filtering differed. Profiled with immunoSEQ multiplex PCR; TCRdb holds only in-frame clones, not every one. The V and J calls and clone size are taken from that table; D and trimming were inferred from the DNA. The sample contains about 680,000 clones, 90% to 95% of which appear only once. The sample belongs to a study of shared clonotypes between healthy human individuals. In the naive CD8 group, cells lacked CD45RO and were positively selected for CCR7, so terminally differentiated effector memory CD45RA+ cells were left out. Healthy HIV-negative adults without recent acute infections or vaccinations served as donors. Only Caucasian adults living in Nashville, Tennessee served as donors.

V lost 2 bases, J lost 6 bases, and 19 bases lay in between. The germline V gene encodes CDR1 WSHSY and CDR2 SAAADI. This CDR3 has 17 amino acids. Sequencing used naive CD8+ T cells sorted from blood. The TCR originated in a man aged 30 to 45 in good health. The chain joins TRBV10-2 to TRBJ1-4; D gene ambiguous. The CDR3 region has the DNA TGCGCCAGCAGTGAGGGGGTAGCGCCTGATAGTGATGAAAAACTGTTTTTT. Protein sequence: CASSEGVAPDSDEKLFF.